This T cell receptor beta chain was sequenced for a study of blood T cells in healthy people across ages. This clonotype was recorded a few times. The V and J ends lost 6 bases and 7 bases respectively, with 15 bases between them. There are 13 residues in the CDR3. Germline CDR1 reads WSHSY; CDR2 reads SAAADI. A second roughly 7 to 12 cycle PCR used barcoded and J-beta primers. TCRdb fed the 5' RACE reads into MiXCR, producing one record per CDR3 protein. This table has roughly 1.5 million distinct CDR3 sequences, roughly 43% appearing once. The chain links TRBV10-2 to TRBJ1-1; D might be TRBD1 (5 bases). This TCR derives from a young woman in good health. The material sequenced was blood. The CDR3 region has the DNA TGCGCCAGCAGGGGCGCATCGGGGGGTGAAGCTTTCTTT. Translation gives CASRGASGGEAFF.